The present T cell receptor (beta chain) was sequenced within a study of blood T cell repertoires in COVID-19. Here immunoSEQ multiplex PCR was the method, and the copy in TCRdb shows in-frame clones only, minus some. The sample holds 100,000 or so clones, roughly four fifths seen once. V lost 3 bases to trimming and J lost 6 bases, with 15 bases between them. CDR1 and CDR2 (germline): DFQATT, SNEGSKA (reference sequence). This CDR3 comprises 14 residues. Sequencing was performed on peripheral blood. The rearrangement uses TRBV20-1 and TRBJ1-5; D gene uncertain. This TCR was recovered from a man aged 45 to 65 with active or convalescent COVID-19. The CDR3 loop is CSASSGTPTQPQHF. The CDR3 region has the DNA TGCAGTGCTAGTTCGGGTACCCCAACTCAGCCCCAGCATTTT.